Listed below are T cell receptor beta chains from one sample, sequenced in a study of cytomegalovirus exposure and HLA in healthy donors. The method was immunoSEQ multiplex PCR; TCRdb's version includes in-frame clones alone and lacks a portion of them. The sample lists about 100,000 clones; roughly 80% were seen once. Material: PBMCs. The receptors were gathered from a female donor in good health and CMV-seropositive. Each CDR3 is given with its conserved first and last residue. The D gene is left open where the match is weak. Expanded clones get a size class; other rows say once, few or many, or leave the size out.

abundance | d_gene | j_gene | v_gene | CDR3aa | CDR3nt
. | TRBD2 | TRBJ2-5 | TRBV19 | CASSKGLAQAQETQYF | TGTGCCAGTAGTAAAGGACTAGCGCAGGCACAAGAGACCCAGTACTTC
. | TRBD1 | TRBJ1-2 | TRBV5-4 | CASSLRQGADYGYTF | TGTGCCAGCAGCCTAAGACAGGGGGCCGACTATGGCTACACCTTC
. | . | TRBJ1-1 | TRBV2 | CASTYDTEAFF | TGTGCCAGCACCTACGACACTGAAGCTTTCTTT
. | TRBD2 | TRBJ2-1 | TRBV7-3 | CASSLGAGGGNEQFF | TGTGCCAGCAGCTTAGGCGCGGGAGGAGGCAATGAGCAGTTCTTC
. | TRBD1 | TRBJ1-5 | TRBV19 | CASSTDRGLNQPQHF | TGTGCCAGTAGTACGGACAGGGGGCTCAATCAGCCCCAGCATTTT
. | TRBD1 | TRBJ1-5 | TRBV4-2 | CASSARQGGNQPQHF | TGTGCCAGCAGCGCTCGACAGGGCGGCAATCAGCCCCAGCATTTT
. | TRBD1 | TRBJ1-1 | TRBV2 | CASNRQGITEAFF | TGTGCCAGCAACCGACAGGGGATCACTGAAGCTTTCTTT
. | . | TRBJ1-1 | TRBV7-2 | CASTRGSGGMNTEAFF | TGTGCCAGCACGCGGGGGTCGGGGGGCATGAACACTGAAGCTTTCTTT
. | TRBD1 | TRBJ1-4 | TRBV28 | CASGRGQLYEKLFF | TGTGCCAGCGGCAGGGGGCAGTTGTATGAAAAACTGTTTTTT
. | . | TRBJ2-2 | TRBV11-2 | CASSVVTGHTGELFF | TGTGCCAGCAGCGTCGTAACAGGTCACACCGGGGAGCTGTTTTTT
. | . | TRBJ1-3 | TRBV5-1 | CASSQLPPVSTGNTIYF | TGCGCCAGCAGCCAACTACCGCCGGTCTCTACTGGAAACACCATATATTTT
. | TRBD2 | TRBJ2-1 | TRBV9 | CASSVGSGKGNEQFF | TGTGCCAGCAGCGTAGGGAGCGGGAAAGGCAATGAGCAGTTCTTC
. | TRBD1 | TRBJ1-2 | TRBV30 | CAWKGQGNVAWNGYTF | TGTGCCTGGAAGGGACAGGGAAACGTTGCGTGGAATGGCTACACCTTC
once | . | TRBJ1-2 | TRBV15 | CATSRSSGDGYTF | TGTGCCACCAGCAGAAGTTCAGGGGATGGCTACACCTTC
. | . | TRBJ2-1 | TRBV9 | CASSVVGTDNEQFF | TGTGCCAGCAGCGTAGTCGGGACTGATAATGAGCAGTTCTTC
. | . | TRBJ1-1 | TRBV15 | CATSRTGSGVNTEAFF | TGTGCCACCAGCAGGACGGGGTCGGGGGTGAACACTGAAGCTTTCTTT
. | . | TRBJ2-7 | TRBV11-2 | CASSRAGSYEQYF | TGTGCCAGCAGCCGGGCAGGGTCCTACGAGCAGTACTTC
. | TRBD1 | TRBJ2-5 | TRBV5-1 | CASSRTGVRETQYF | TGCGCCAGCAGTCGGACAGGGGTAAGAGAGACCCAGTACTTC
. | . | TRBJ1-1 | TRBV4-2 | CASSPLGQGRQLLNTEAFF | TGTGCCAGCAGCCCCCTTGGGCAGGGGCGACAACTACTGAACACTGAAGCTTTCTTT
few | . | TRBJ2-7 | TRBV28 | CASSFLGLTQKYEQYF | TGTGCCAGCAGTTTCCTCGGACTAACGCAAAAATACGAGCAGTACTTC
. | . | TRBJ1-3 | TRBV2 | CASIRGIGNTIYF | TGTGCCAGCATTAGGGGCATAGGAAACACCATATATTTT
. | TRBD1 | TRBJ2-7 | TRBV28 | CASSSPQGVAYGQYF | TGTGCCAGCAGTTCCCCCCAGGGGGTGGCTTACGGGCAGTACTTC
. | . | TRBJ1-5 | TRBV6-1 | CASSLSQPQHF | TGTGCCAGCAGTCTAAGTCAGCCCCAGCATTTT
. | . | TRBJ1-3 | TRBV9 | CASSVNGGLGNTIYF | TGTGCCAGCAGCGTGAACGGGGGGCTCGGGAACACCATATATTTT
. | . | TRBJ1-2 | TRBV6-1 | CASSEALGGDDYGYTF | TGTGCCAGCAGTGAAGCGCTGGGGGGGGATGACTATGGCTACACCTTC
. | . | TRBJ1-6 | TRBV6-5 | CASSRQQNSPLHF | TGTGCCAGCAGTAGACAGCAAAATTCACCCCTCCACTTT
. | TRBD1 | TRBJ1-1 | TRBV2 | CASSDWTGGMNTEAFF | TGTGCCAGCAGTGACTGGACAGGCGGTATGAACACTGAAGCTTTCTTT
. | . | TRBJ2-3 | TRBV29-1 | CSVANNYGSTDTQYF | TGCAGCGTTGCTAATAATTACGGTAGCACAGATACGCAGTATTTT
. | TRBD1 | TRBJ2-7 | TRBV4-2 | CASSPPGQGSYEQYF | TGTGCCAGCAGCCCCCCGGGACAGGGTTCCTACGAGCAGTACTTC